A selection of T cell receptor beta chains follows, all from one sample in a study of sequential checkpoint blockade in melanoma. Clones were sequenced by immunoSEQ multiplex PCR, and TCRdb holds only the in-frame ones, with some missing. The sample shows 25,000 to 30,000 clones, roughly 77% of them seen only once. This specimen consisted of CD8+ T cells sorted from blood (inferred from file names), obtained from a patient given nivolumab and ipilimumab in sequence. All receptors derive from a human donor with melanoma. The CDR3 runs from the conserved cysteine through the conserved F or W. The D gene is left open where the match is weak. Size tells how often a clone was seen (once, few, many) or the class of an expanded clone, and some rows leave it out.

clone_size,j_call,v_call,d_call,cdr3_aa,cdr3_nt
few,TRBJ2-7,TRBV7-9,NA,CASSTQDWTYEQYF,TGTGCCAGCAGCACCCAGGACTGGACCTACGAGCAGTACTTC
NA,TRBJ2-3,TRBV6-5,TRBD1,CASSKTGDADTQYF,TGTGCCAGCAGCAAGACAGGGGACGCGGATACGCAGTATTTT
NA,TRBJ2-5,TRBV4-2,TRBD1,CASSQGQGQTQYF,TGTGCCAGCAGCCAGGGACAGGGCCAGACCCAGTACTTC
once,TRBJ2-7,TRBV9,TRBD1,CASSVGQGVRSPYEQYF,TGTGCCAGCAGCGTGGGGCAGGGGGTAAGGAGCCCCTACGAGCAGTACTTC
NA,TRBJ2-3,TRBV9,TRBD2,CASSTSGGGGDTQYF,TGTGCCAGCAGCACCAGCGGGGGGGGTGGAGATACGCAGTATTTT
once,TRBJ2-1,TRBV5-1,NA,CASSLEPREYNEQFF,TGCGCCAGCAGCTTGGAACCAAGGGAGTACAATGAGCAGTTCTTC
few,TRBJ2-7,TRBV2,NA,CASSEYYEQYF,TGTGCCAGCAGTGAATATTACGAGCAGTACTTC
medium-sized,TRBJ2-3,TRBV15,TRBD2,CATSRARGVGTDTQYF,TGTGCCACCAGCAGAGCCCGGGGGGTGGGCACAGATACGCAGTATTTT
NA,TRBJ2-7,TRBV11-2,TRBD1,CASSPRGPGGGEQYF,TGTGCCAGCAGCCCTAGGGGGCCAGGGGGCGGGGAGCAGTACTTC
NA,TRBJ2-2,TRBV7-9,NA,CASSLRWGVVGNGELFF,TGTGCCAGCAGCCTCCGCTGGGGGGTAGTAGGTAACGGGGAGCTGTTTTTT
NA,TRBJ2-7,TRBV7-3,NA,CASSLLDTSTRQYF,TGTGCCAGCAGCTTATTGGACACCTCGACTCGGCAGTACTTC